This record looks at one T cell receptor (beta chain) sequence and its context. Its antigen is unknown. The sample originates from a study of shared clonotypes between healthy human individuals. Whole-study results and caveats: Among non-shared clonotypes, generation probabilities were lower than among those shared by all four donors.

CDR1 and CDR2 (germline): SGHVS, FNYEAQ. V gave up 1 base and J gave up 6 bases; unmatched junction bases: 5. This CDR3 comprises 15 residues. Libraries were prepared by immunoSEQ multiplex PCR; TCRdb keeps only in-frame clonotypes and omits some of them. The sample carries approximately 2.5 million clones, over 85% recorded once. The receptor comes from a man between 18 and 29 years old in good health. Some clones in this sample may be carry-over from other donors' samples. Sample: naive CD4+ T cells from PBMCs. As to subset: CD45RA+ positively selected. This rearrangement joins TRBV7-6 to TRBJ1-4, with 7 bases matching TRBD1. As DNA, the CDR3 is TGTGCCAGCAGCTTAGGGGGACAGTTCCATGAAAAACTGTTTTTT. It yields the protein CASSLGGQFHEKLFF.